This section outlines one TCR beta chain sequence together with its context. This clonotype was seen repeatedly, ten times or more. No antigen is known for it. It has no much larger one-base neighbor in the sample; base qualities were not kept. The Miltenyi Naive CD4+ T Cell Isolation kit was used to purify naive CD4+ T cells, and CD25 microbeads were used to remove Tregs. Tregs, naive and memory CD4+ T cells from tumor, blood and ipsilateral draining lymph nodes of five breast cancer patients underwent full-length TCR alpha and beta sequencing. Ficoll density gradient centrifugation was used to isolate mononuclear cells from either lymph nodes or roughly 50 ml of peripheral blood. Sorted cell populations were confirmed by FACS to exceed 90% purity. The sample is drawn from a study (dated by TCRdb to about 2015). The study in broad terms: The study set out to test whether tumor-infiltrating Tregs in breast cancer get recruited from blood Tregs or are instead converted in situ from other CD4+ T cell subsets. Overall study outcomes, separate from this receptor: The larger-cohort validation was restricted to a single TCR beta V-J rearrangement rather than whole repertoires. Tumor memory CD4+ T cell TCR gene usage was found to cluster with blood and lymph node memory CD4+ cells and with lymph node naive CD4+ cells. Tumor-infiltrating Treg TCR alpha and beta sequences overlapped most with tumor naive CD4+ T cells, then with blood naive CD4+ T cells.

From its cysteine to its phenylalanine, the CDR3 spans 16 amino acids. Only the CDR3 DNA stays, 48 bases, in frame from base 1. Germline trimming amounts to 5 bases on V and 4 bases on J, with 12 as the count of junction bases outside the gene matches. Full-length TCR variable regions were amplified by 5' RACE PCR with constant-region reverse primers, followed by semi-nested PCR with Nested Universal Primer A. Using the ReliaPrep RNA Cell Miniprep System, total RNA was extracted, and the SMARTer RACE 5'/3' Kit was then used to reverse transcribe the RNA into 5'RACE-ready cDNA. Multiplex adaptors were used to barcode the full-length TCR alpha and beta libraries, which were then sequenced on an Illumina MiSeq. Per the source publication's procedure: For each of nine subset-tissue groups, sequencing data from the five patients were combined, and the groups were compared by unsupervised clustering of TCR gene usage. The Morisita-Horn index, with shared sequences weighted by their contribution to each repertoire, was used to calculate repertoire similarity. Through fastp at Q25 and MiXCR, TCRdb rebuilt clones from the public reads, retaining in-frame beta chains. For every CDR3 protein sequence, its rows merge into one entry that carries the most common genes and DNA. What appears here as the V and J calls and clone size reflects TCRdb's work, not the paper's. For this sample the table gives under 15,000 distinct CDR3 sequences, of which more than 20% were detected only once. 2.5% to 3.5% of the sample belongs to the ten largest clones.

This receptor was identified in a female donor with breast cancer. Sequencing was carried out using naive CD4+ T cells sorted from blood. The cell subset or site label for this specimen denotes: naive CD4+ T cells, CD4+CD45RA+CD25-. The rearrangement joined TRBV12-3 or TRBV12-4 to TRBJ1-1, and TRBD1 matches 8 of the central bases. This receptor has the CDR3 CASSPGRSGGLTEAFF. At the DNA level, the sequence is TGTGCCAGCAGTCCTGGGCGGTCAGGGGGCCTCACTGAAGCTTTCTTT.